This TCR beta chain emerged from a study of blood T cell repertoires in COVID-19. Here immunoSEQ multiplex PCR was the method, and the copy in TCRdb shows in-frame clones only, minus some. The sample lists 150,000 or so clones; 65% to 85% were seen once. From germline, CDR1 is SGHTA and CDR2 FQGNSA. This CDR3 has 14 amino acids. Trimming removed 2 bases from V and 5 bases from J, with 10 bases in between. This TCR came from an older woman who had recovered from COVID-19. The J gene is TRBJ1-5, the V gene TRBV7-2; the D gene is possibly TRBD1 (5 bases). Material: PBMCs or T cells enriched from blood (not recorded which). This CDR3 is CASSLMAGYQPQHF. The CDR3 nucleotides are TGTGCCAGCAGCTTAATGGCAGGGTATCAGCCCCAGCATTTT.